The 32 T cell receptor beta chains in this list originate from one sample, sequenced in a study of blood T cell repertoires in COVID-19 (dated by TCRdb to about 2020). To prepare the library, the immunoSEQ multiplex PCR assay was applied. TCRdb carries this immuneACCESS record with in-frame sequences only. Its versions omit some clonotypes, under half of them owing to an unresolved V gene in the studies checked, with the rest unexplained. The table for this sample lists approximately 98,000 clones; over 70% of them were counted only once. The ten largest clonotypes hold 4.1% of the sample. Sequenced: peripheral blood. Every receptor here comes from a man in his sixties with acute or convalescent COVID-19.

This clone has a single count. V and J are TRBV29-1 and TRBJ2-1, with TRBD1 matching over 9 bases. V lost 8 bases, J lost 5 bases, and 13 bases stayed unmatched. The length of the CDR3 is 15 residues. Germline V lookup: CDR1 SQVTM, CDR2 ANQGSEA. The CDR3 region is CSTEGDRAINNEQFF. The CDR3 DNA is TGCAGCACAGAGGGGGACAGGGCCATCAACAATGAGCAGTTCTTC.

The chain combines TRBV6-5 with TRBJ1-4; 11 positions agree with TRBD1. CDR1 and CDR2 from the germline V gene are MNHEY and SVGAGI. V trimming: 9 bases; J trimming: 6 bases; junction bases outside the gene matches: 6. This CDR3 has 14 residues. The CDR3 DNA reads TGTGCCAGTCAGAGGGACAGGGGGTATGAAAAACTGTTTTTT. As protein: CASQRDRGYEKLFF.

The chain uses TRBV27 and TRBJ1-5, with no clear D. Trimming removed 3 bases at V and 0 bases at J, with 6 bases between. CDR3 size: 14 residues. Germline CDR1 reads MNHEY; CDR2 reads SMNVEV (reference sequence). CDR3 in amino acids: CASSFRGSNQPQHF. For the CDR3, the DNA is TGTGCCAGCAGTTTCCGAGGTAGCAATCAGCCCCAGCATTTT.

V and J are TRBV2 and TRBJ1-4; TRBD1 matches at 7 bases. The CDR3 is 14 residues long. V dropped 2 bases and J dropped 8; count of bases not matched to a gene: 5. The germline V gene has CDR1 SNHLY and CDR2 FYNNEI. In DNA, the CDR3 is TGTGCCAGCAGTGAACAGGGGGTAGCAGAAAAACTGTTTTTT. Translation: CASSEQGVAEKLFF. Filled out from reference TRBV2 and TRBJ1-4, the complete variable domain reads EPEVTQTPSHQVTQMGQEVILRCVPISNHLYFYWYRQILGQKVEFLVSFYNNEISEKSEIFDDQFSVERPDGSNFTLKIRSTKLEDSAMYFCASSEQGVAEKLFFGSGTQLSVL.

The table lists this clone with many counts. The chain couples TRBV5-1 to TRBJ1-2; 12 bases match TRBD1. The CDR3 has 18 amino acids. Germline-derived CDR1 and CDR2 are SGHRS and YFSETQ. V was clipped by 0 bases and J by 2 bases; unmatched bases: 8. The CDR3 here is CASSLAGTGGITNYGYTF. Here the CDR3 DNA reads TGCGCCAGCAGCTTGGCGGGGACAGGGGGCATTACCAACTATGGCTACACCTTC. The whole variable domain, remainder taken from reference TRBV5-1 and TRBJ1-2, is KAGVTQTPRYLIKTRGQQVTLSCSPISGHRSVSWYQQTPGQGLQFLFEYFSETQRNKGNFPGRFSGRQFSNSRSEMNVSTLELGDSALYLCASSLAGTGGITNYGYTFGSGTRLTVV.

In its sample, this clone was seen once. This chain links TRBV6-4 with TRBJ1-6, with D tentatively TRBD1 (5 bases). The CDR3 has 14 residues. The V gene lost 6 bases and the J gene lost 7 bases, with 13 bases spanning the gap. Germline-derived CDR1 and CDR2 are MRHNA and SNTAGT. CDR3 in amino acids: CASSLGGENSPLHF. The CDR3, as DNA: TGTGCCAGCAGCCTGGGGGGGGAGAATTCACCCCTCCACTTT.

This clone was observed once. The chain has TRBV29-1 and TRBJ2-7, with TRBD1 matching 7 bases. Unmatched junction bases numbered 2, after V lost 0 bases and J lost 0 bases. From germline, CDR1 is SQVTM and CDR2 ANQGSEA. The length of the CDR3 is 14 residues. In DNA form, the CDR3 reads TGCAGCGTTGAAGACCGGGACAGCTCCTACGAGCAGTACTTC. This translates into CSVEDRDSSYEQYF.

V is TRBV6-5 and J is TRBJ1-1, with TRBD1 as a possible D gene (5 bases). The germline CDR1 and CDR2 sequences are MNHEY and SVGAGI. V lost 0 bases to trimming and J lost 5 bases, with 7 bases between them. The CDR3 is 13 amino acids. CDR3 bases: TGTGCCAGCAGTTACTCCCAGGGAACTGAAGCTTTCTTT. It is translated as CASSYSQGTEAFF.

The V gene is TRBV30, the J gene TRBJ1-6, with D possibly being TRBD1 (5 bases). Germline assignment: CDR1 GTSNPN and CDR2 SVGIG (reference sequence). The CDR3 has 13 amino acids. Trimming pared 0 bases from V and 10 bases from J, leaving 10 bases between. The DNA for the CDR3 is TGTGCCTGGAGTGTACAGGACACGTCACCCCTCCACTTT. Protein product: CAWSVQDTSPLHF.

In regard to this clone: Other DNA sequences in the sample encode the same CDR3. This sequence joins TRBV5-1 and TRBJ1-2; 10 bases line up with TRBD1. With V trimmed by 0 bases and J by 4 bases, 3 bases remained unmatched. The CDR3 is 15 amino acids. Germline V CDR1 and CDR2: SGHRS, YFSETQ. The CDR3 protein is CASSLGDRGGYGYTF. The CDR3 DNA reads TGCGCCAGCAGCTTGGGGGACAGGGGCGGCTATGGCTACACCTTC.

The rearrangement links TRBV14 to TRBJ2-5; 9 nucleotides agree with TRBD2. V shed 1 base, J shed 1 base, and the junction held 1 base outside the gene matches. Looked up from germline, CDR1 is SGHDN and CDR2 is FVKESK. CDR3 size: 15 residues. CDR3 DNA: TGTGCCAGCAGCCAAGTTAGCGGGAGCCAAGAGACCCAGTACTTC. Protein product: CASSQVSGSQETQYF.

The chain recombines TRBV5-6 with TRBJ1-5; D not certain. V was trimmed by 3 bases and J by 2 bases, leaving 6 bases between them. This CDR3 region has 13 residues. CDR1 and CDR2 (germline): SGHDT, YYEEEE. The CDR3 coding sequence is TGTGCCAGCAGCTCAGATGGCAATCAGCCCCAGCATTTT. As protein: CASSSDGNQPQHF.

The CDR3: CATSDSRGDGYQPQHF. CDR3 coding DNA: TGTGCCACCAGTGACTCCCGGGGGGACGGATATCAGCCCCAGCATTTT. The chain couples TRBV24-1 to TRBJ1-5; tentatively, D is TRBD1 (5 bases). With 4 bases removed from V and 5 bases from J, the gap between germline ends came to 17 bases. The CDR3 totals 16 residues. Germline V gene lookup returns CDR1 KGHDR and CDR2 SFDVKD.

The chain has TRBV7-8 and TRBJ2-1, with D unclear. There are 13 residues in the CDR3. Trimming left V 1 base short and J 5 bases short, with 6 bases between. Germline CDR1 reads SGHVS; CDR2 reads FQNEAQ. CDR3 amino acids: CASSLGRNNEQFF. The CDR3 DNA is TGTGCCAGCAGCTTAGGCAGAAACAATGAGCAGTTCTTC. The whole variable domain, remainder taken from reference TRBV7-8 and TRBJ2-1, is GAGVSQSPRYKVAKRGQDVALRCDPISGHVSLFWYQQALGQGPEFLTYFQNEAQLDKSGLPSDRFFAERPEGSVSTLKIQRTQQEDSAVYLCASSLGRNNEQFFGPGTRLTVL.

The genes are TRBV19 and TRBJ2-1; 7 bases match TRBD1. The CDR3 runs 13 residues. Germline CDR1 and CDR2: LNHDA and SQIVND (reference sequence). V shed 8 bases, J shed 8 bases, and the junction held 9 bases outside the gene matches. The CDR3 sequence: CASGEGAWDEQFF. CDR3 DNA sequence: TGTGCCAGTGGAGAGGGGGCTTGGGATGAGCAGTTCTTC.

Here the CDR3 reads CSASDGQGYTF. CDR3 nucleotide sequence: TGCAGTGCTAGTGATGGACAGGGGTACACCTTC. The J gene is TRBJ1-2, the V gene TRBV20-1; 9 positions agree with TRBD1. With V trimmed by 3 bases and J by 11 bases, 4 bases remained unmatched. This CDR3 has 11 amino acids. Germline V gene data show CDR1 as DFQATT and CDR2 as SNEGSKA (reference sequence).

The J gene is TRBJ2-1, the V gene TRBV7-2; no clear D. In germline, CDR1 is SGHTA, CDR2 FQGNSA. Between the trimmed V and J ends, which lost 4 bases and 6 bases, there was a span of 4 bases. The CDR3 covers 11 residues. The CDR3 loop reads CASSYGNEQFF. The DNA of the CDR3 is TGTGCCAGCAGCTACGGCAATGAGCAGTTCTTC.

The rearrangement joins TRBV5-6 to TRBJ2-1, with D maybe TRBD1 (6 bases). The ends were cut back, 6 bases at V and 7 bases at J, with 23 bases in the middle. This CDR3 region has 16 residues. Per the germline V gene, CDR1 is SGHDT and CDR2 is YYEEEE. The CDR3 DNA sequence: TGTGCCAGCACGAACAACAGGGTTCGGAGTATAAATGAGCAGTTCTTC. Translation: CASTNNRVRSINEQFF.

The chain has TRBV24-1 and TRBJ2-1, with a weak D call TRBD1 (6 bases). V lost 1 base and J lost 8, with 14 bases in between. The CDR3 extends over 15 amino acids. The germline V gene has CDR1 KGHDR and CDR2 SFDVKD. CDR3 in amino acids: CATSDFRQGWDEQFF. The DNA of the CDR3 is TGTGCCACCAGTGATTTCCGGCAGGGGTGGGATGAGCAGTTCTTC.

The V and J genes are TRBV30 and TRBJ1-2, with D uncertain. This CDR3 contains 12 residues. V was pared by 2 bases and J by 7 bases, with 11 bases between. Germline lookup yields CDR1 GTSNPN and CDR2 SVGIG (reference sequence). The CDR3 sequence: CAWSTRSGGYTF. The CDR3 coding sequence is TGTGCCTGGAGTACCAGAAGTGGTGGCTACACCTTC.

The chain combines TRBV2 with TRBJ1-2; 7 bases fit TRBD1. The germline CDR1 and CDR2 sequences are SNHLY and FYNNEI. This CDR3 is built from 15 residues. V was pared by 4 bases and J by 1 base, with 6 bases of the junction left unmatched. The CDR3 DNA reads TGTGCCAGCAGTGCCCAGGGGGGAGGTAACTATGGCTACACCTTC. This codes for CASSAQGGGNYGYTF.

V gene TRBV12-3 or TRBV12-4 combines with J gene TRBJ2-2; D gene unclear. This CDR3 contains 13 residues. Trimming stripped 0 bases from V and 5 bases from J, with 4 bases between. DNA of the CDR3: TGTGCCAGCAGTTTAGCGGCAACCGGGGAGCTGTTTTTT. Residues: CASSLAATGELFF.

CDR3 coding DNA: TGCGCCAGCAGCCAGAGACGGGCAGATACGCAGTATTTT. Translation: CASSQRRADTQYF. This chain connects TRBV5-1 to TRBJ2-3; D is uncertain. CDR3 length: 13 amino acids. The V gene lost 4 bases and the J gene lost 4 bases, with 10 bases spanning the gap. In germline, CDR1 is SGHRS, CDR2 YFSETQ.

The chain links TRBV2 to TRBJ2-5, with 7 nucleotides matching TRBD1. CDR3 length: 16 amino acids. Germline CDR1 SNHLY, CDR2 FYNNEI. Trimming cost V 8 bases and J 2 bases; bases outside gene matches: 14. The CDR3 nucleotides read TGTGCCAGCGGAATGGCACAGGGGTCGGGACAAGAGACCCAGTACTTC. As protein: CASGMAQGSGQETQYF.

The J gene is TRBJ2-2, the V gene TRBV6-5; no reliable D call. The V end was cut by 5 bases, the J end by 4 bases, with 5 bases between. Germline lookup yields CDR1 MNHEY and CDR2 SVGAGI. The CDR3 runs to 12 residues. CDR3 DNA sequence: TGTGCCAGCAGTCCCCTCACCGGGGAGCTGTTTTTT. Translating gives CASSPLTGELFF.

The chain has TRBV7-9 and TRBJ1-3; 10 positions agree with TRBD1. J lost 3 bases, V lost 5 bases, and 13 bases had no gene match. The germline V gene has CDR1 SEHNR and CDR2 FQNEAQ (reference sequence). The CDR3 contains 18 residues. The CDR3 DNA follows: TGTGCCAGCAGCACCTGGGGGACAGGGGCGCTTTTTGGAAACACCATATATTTT. It codes for CASSTWGTGALFGNTIYF.

The chain uses TRBV28 and TRBJ2-5, with 9 positions matching TRBD2. CDR1 is MDHEN and CDR2 is SYDVKM in the germline V gene. V was pared by 5 bases and J by 3 bases, with 4 bases of the junction left unmatched. This CDR3 has 14 residues. CDR3 in amino acids: CASSPSGAEETQYF. The CDR3 DNA follows: TGTGCCAGCAGTCCTAGCGGGGCCGAAGAGACCCAGTACTTC. Looking up the rest from reference TRBV28 and TRBJ2-5 gives the full variable domain: DVKVTQSSRYLVKRTGEKVFLECVQDMDHENMFWYRQDPGLGLRLIYFSYDVKMKEKGDIPEGYSVSREKKERFSLILESASTNQTSMYLCASSPSGAEETQYFGPGTRLLVL.

J is TRBJ1-4 and V is TRBV7-9; 8 bases are shared with TRBD1. The V and J ends lost 5 bases and 5 bases, in that order; junction bases with no gene match: 7. This CDR3 spans 15 amino acids. Germline assignment: CDR1 SEHNR and CDR2 FQNEAQ (reference sequence). As DNA, the CDR3 is TGTGCCAGCAGCCGAGTGACAGGGGCAAATGAAAAACTGTTTTTT. Translated, it gives CASSRVTGANEKLFF.

This clone was recorded at least ten times. The gene calls are TRBV19 and TRBJ1-1; D is unresolved. The V gene's germline CDR1 is LNHDA and CDR2 SQIVND (reference sequence). This CDR3 is built from 14 residues. V was pared by 4 bases and J by 5 bases, with 14 bases between. CDR3 sequence: CASSTPRGGTEAFF. CDR3 in DNA: TGTGCCAGTAGTACCCCCCGGGGTGGTACTGAAGCTTTCTTT.

The chain is built from TRBV10-2 and TRBJ2-7, with D possibly matching TRBD2 (6 bases). This CDR3 is 16 amino acids long. With 0 bases removed from V and 4 bases from J, the gap between germline ends came to 16 bases. Germline V lookup: CDR1 WSHSY, CDR2 SAAADI. CDR3 amino acids: CASSESGRDSPYEQYV. The CDR3 DNA is TGCGCCAGCAGTGAGTCGGGCCGGGACTCTCCGTACGAGCAGTACGTC.

This clone showed up just a few times. The CDR3 loop is CASTRQEQETQYF. The CDR3 DNA reads as TGTGCCAGCACCCGACAGGAACAAGAGACCCAGTACTTC. This chain uses TRBV6-6 with TRBJ2-5; the D gene is possibly TRBD1 (6 bases). CDR3 size: 13 residues. V lost 7 bases to trimming and J lost 2 bases, with 11 bases between them. Germline CDR1 MNHNY, CDR2 SVGAGI (reference sequence).

The V and J genes are TRBV27 and TRBJ1-1; D possibly corresponds to TRBD1 (6 bases). The CDR3 is 15 residues long. Germline-derived CDR1 and CDR2 are MNHEY and SMNVEV (reference sequence). V lost 5 bases, J lost 3 bases, and 16 bases lay in between. The CDR3 protein is CASSTSGGAYTEAFF. The CDR3 region has the DNA TGTGCCAGCAGTACAAGCGGGGGGGCGTACACTGAAGCTTTCTTT.